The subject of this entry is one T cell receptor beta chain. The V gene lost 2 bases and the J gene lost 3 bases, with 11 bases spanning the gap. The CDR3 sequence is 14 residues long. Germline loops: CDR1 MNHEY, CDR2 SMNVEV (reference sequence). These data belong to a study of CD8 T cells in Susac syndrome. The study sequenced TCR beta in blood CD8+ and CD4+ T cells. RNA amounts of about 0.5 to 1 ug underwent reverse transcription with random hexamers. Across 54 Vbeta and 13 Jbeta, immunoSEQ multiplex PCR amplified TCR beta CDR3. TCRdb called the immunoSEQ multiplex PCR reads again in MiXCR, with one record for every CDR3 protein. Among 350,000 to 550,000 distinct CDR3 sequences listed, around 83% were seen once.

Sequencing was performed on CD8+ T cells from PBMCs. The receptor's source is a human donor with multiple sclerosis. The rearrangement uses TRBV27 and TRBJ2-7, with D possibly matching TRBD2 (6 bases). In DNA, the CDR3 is TGTGCCAGCAGTTTAACTAGCCAGGACTACGAGCAGTACTTC. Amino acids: CASSLTSQDYEQYF.